Shown below are 21 T cell receptor beta chains from a single sample sequenced in a study of blood T cells in healthy people across ages. It was with a sample-barcoded 5' primer and a J-beta primer mix that a second PCR of about 6 to 12 cycles was run. TCRdb redid the calling of the 5' RACE reads with MiXCR, one entry per CDR3 protein. Of around 1.5 million distinct CDR3 sequences in the sample, approximately 40% were seen once. The sequenced sample was blood. The origin of the receptors is a woman aged 18-29 years in good health.

The chain carries TRBV7-9 and TRBJ2-7; 10 nucleotides line up with TRBD1. The CDR3 covers 14 residues. Germline lookup yields CDR1 SEHNR and CDR2 FQNEAQ (reference sequence). The junction had 8 bases not matched to a gene; V was cut back by 8 bases and J by 4 bases. The CDR3 reads CASGTGQGFYEQYF. CDR3 sequence (DNA): TGTGCCAGCGGTACGGGACAGGGGTTTTACGAGCAGTACTTC.

This chain uses TRBV4-1 with TRBJ2-1; D is ambiguous. V lost 1 base, J lost 10 bases, and 14 bases lay in between. Germline V gene lookup returns CDR1 MGHRA and CDR2 YSYEKL. The CDR3 consists of 14 residues. CDR3 sequence: CASSQGKRSYEQFF. DNA for the CDR3: TGCGCCAGCAGCCAAGGGAAAAGGTCCTACGAGCAGTTCTTC.

The table lists this clonotype with many counts. The CDR3 DNA sequence: TGTGCCAGCAGTCATCAACAGGGGCAGTACTTC. Its protein is CASSHQQGQYF. The chain has TRBV28 and TRBJ2-7; tentative D call: TRBD1 (6 bases). V was shortened by 5 bases and J by 9 bases, with 11 bases between the two germline ends. This CDR3 is built from 11 residues. Per the germline V gene, CDR1 is MDHEN and CDR2 is SYDVKM.

This clonotype was detected a few times. V usage is TRBV9 and J usage is TRBJ2-7; 9 positions match TRBD1. Per the germline V gene, CDR1 is SGDLS and CDR2 is YYNGEE. Trimming removed 0 bases from V and 5 bases from J; junction bases left unmatched: 12. The CDR3 is 17 residues long. The CDR3 region has the DNA TGTGCCAGCAGCGTAGGTTATTGGGGACAGGGCGGAGACGAGCAGTACTTC. This encodes CASSVGYWGQGGDEQYF.

There are a few counts of this clonotype. The V and J genes are TRBV20-1 and TRBJ1-5, with 7 nucleotides matching TRBD1. With V trimmed by 0 bases and J by 0 bases, 2 bases remained unmatched. CDR1 DFQATT and CDR2 SNEGSKA come from the germline V gene (reference sequence). The CDR3 loop spans 15 amino acids. The CDR3 loop reads CSARETGPSNQPQHF. The CDR3 DNA is TGCAGTGCTAGAGAGACAGGGCCTAGCAATCAGCCCCAGCATTTT.

This clonotype was observed a few times. The gene calls are TRBV6-5 and TRBJ2-7; TRBD2 aligns across 8 bases. The trim removed 6 bases at V and 0 bases at J, leaving 7 bases unmatched. Per germline, CDR1 MNHEY and CDR2 SVGAGI. The CDR3 loop spans 15 amino acids. CDR3 sequence reads: CASRELAGSSYEQYF. The CDR3 DNA follows: TGTGCCAGCAGGGAGTTAGCGGGGAGCTCCTACGAGCAGTACTTC.

In the case of this clonotype: The junction departs from germline at one end; a sequencing error may be responsible. The gene calls are TRBV7-2 and TRBJ2-1; the match to TRBD2 covers 8 bases. The germline gives CDR1 SGHTA, CDR2 FQGNSA. This CDR3 spans 15 amino acids. The CDR3 here is CGSSFEAGVVVEQFF. The DNA of the CDR3 is TGTGGCAGCAGCTTTGAAGCGGGGGTGGTGGTAGAGCAGTTCTTC. Full variable domain (missing parts from reference TRBV7-2 and TRBJ2-1): GAGVSQSPSNKVTEKGKDVELRCDPISGHTALYWYRQSLGQGLEFLIYFQGNSAPDKSGLPSDRFSAERTGGSVSTLTIQRTQQEDSAVYLCGSSFEAGVVVEQFFGPGTRLTVL.

Only one count was recorded for this clonotype. The chain has TRBV27 and TRBJ1-5, with D unclear. The CDR3 runs 13 residues. The V end was cut by 5 bases, the J end by 9 bases, with 14 bases between. CDR1 and CDR2 (germline): MNHEY, SMNVEV (reference sequence). This CDR3 reads CASSASPPWPQHF. CDR3 DNA: TGTGCCAGCAGTGCATCCCCTCCTTGGCCCCAGCATTTT.

The chain combines TRBV10-3 with TRBJ1-1; 7 nucleotides agree with TRBD1. Germline trimming cut 7 bases from V and 0 bases from J; bases unmatched to any gene: 11. Germline values: CDR1 ENHRY, CDR2 SYGVKD. The CDR3 covers 16 residues. As DNA, the CDR3 is TGTGCCATCACCACTTCCCCGGGACAGATGAACACTGAAGCTTTCTTT. Its protein product is CAITTSPGQMNTEAFF.

In its sample, this clonotype was seen a few times. The chain uses TRBV12-3 or TRBV12-4 and TRBJ1-2; D uncertain. The CDR3 totals 10 residues. V lost 7 bases, J lost 8 bases, and 8 bases lay in between. This CDR3 reads CASKGNGYTF. CDR3 sequence (DNA): TGTGCCAGCAAAGGAAACGGCTACACCTTC.

This chain connects TRBV30 to TRBJ2-7; perhaps TRBD1 as D (7 bases). The V and J ends lost 5 bases and 6 bases respectively, with 23 bases between them. The CDR3 is made up of 15 amino acids. In germline, CDR1 is GTSNPN, CDR2 SVGIG (reference sequence). The DNA for the CDR3 is TGTGCCTGGTCTCAGGGGGGCCTAAAAGGGCTCGAGCAGTACTTC. Translated: CAWSQGGLKGLEQYF.

V and J are TRBV9 and TRBJ2-7; 7 nucleotides align to TRBD1. The end of the DNA fits TRBJ2-5 better, so the J call may be wrong. This CDR3 has 14 amino acids. Germline V gene sequence: CDR1 SGDLS, CDR2 YYNGEE. The CDR3 loop is CASSVSPRGETQYF. For the CDR3, the DNA is TGTGCCAGCAGCGTAAGCCCCAGGGGGGAGACCCAGTACTTC.

The chain uses TRBV3-1 and TRBJ1-4; D is perhaps TRBD1 (5 bases). Germline CDR1 is LGHDT and CDR2 is YNNKEL (reference sequence). The CDR3 is made up of 13 amino acids. V lost 1 base, J lost 7 bases, and 7 bases lay in between. The CDR3: CASSQGTREKLFF. The DNA of the CDR3 is TGTGCCAGCAGCCAAGGGACACGTGAAAAACTGTTTTTT.

The chain joins TRBV6-5 to TRBJ1-2; D perhaps matches TRBD1 (5 bases). Germline V lookup: CDR1 MNHEY, CDR2 SVGAGI. The CDR3 sequence is 15 residues long. The V and J ends lost 2 bases and 2 bases respectively, with 12 bases between them. CDR3 sequence: CASSYHGASNYGYTF. The CDR3 DNA reads TGTGCCAGCAGTTACCATGGGGCGTCGAACTATGGCTACACCTTC.

The gene calls are TRBV4-2 and TRBJ2-1, with no clear D. CDR3 length equals 11 residues. With 3 bases removed from V and 8 bases from J, the gap between germline ends came to 5 bases. Germline V lookup: CDR1 LGHNA, CDR2 YNFKEQ. The CDR3: CASSHEYEQFF. CDR3 nucleotide sequence: TGTGCCAGCAGCCACGAATATGAGCAGTTCTTC.

The gene calls are TRBV28 and TRBJ1-2, with D perhaps matching TRBD1 (5 bases). The CDR3 runs 14 residues. Trimming removed 6 bases from V and 7 bases from J, with 18 bases in between. The V gene's germline CDR1 is MDHEN and CDR2 SYDVKM. This CDR3 reads CASRSPIRGRGYTF. The DNA for the CDR3 is TGTGCCAGCAGATCGCCCATCCGGGGACGTGGCTACACCTTC.

V is TRBV20-1 and J is TRBJ2-7; 11 bases align to TRBD2. CDR1 is DFQATT, CDR2 SNEGSKA, per germline (reference sequence). V dropped 5 bases and J dropped 2; count of bases not matched to a gene: 5. The CDR3 loop spans 14 amino acids. The CDR3 spells CSAYSGREAYEQYF. The CDR3 nucleotides are TGCAGTGCTTATAGCGGGAGGGAGGCCTACGAGCAGTACTTC.

The chain combines TRBV20-1 with TRBJ1-2, with 10 bases aligning to TRBD1. This CDR3 comprises 13 residues. CDR1 DFQATT and CDR2 SNEGSKA come from the germline V gene (reference sequence). The V gene end was trimmed by 5 bases and the J gene end by 8 bases; junction bases not matched to a gene: 8. This CDR3 is CSACCDRGQGYTF. The CDR3 region has the DNA TGCAGTGCTTGCTGCGACAGGGGGCAAGGCTACACCTTC.

The gene calls are TRBV25-1 and TRBJ2-5; 9 nucleotides match TRBD2. The DNA end is more similar to TRBJ2-7, so the J call may be wrong. The length of the CDR3 is 14 residues. CDR1 is MGHDK and CDR2 is SYGVNS in the germline V gene. CDR3 residues: CASSLAGDLDEQYF. In DNA form, the CDR3 reads TGTGCCAGCAGCTTAGCGGGAGATCTAGACGAGCAGTACTTC.

V gene TRBV7-9 combines with J gene TRBJ2-2; D is ambiguous. CDR3 length equals 12 residues. Per the germline V gene, CDR1 is SEHNR and CDR2 is FQNEAQ (reference sequence). The V and J ends lost 3 bases and 6 bases respectively, with 5 bases between them. CDR3 in DNA: TGTGCCAGCAGCTTCTCTGCCGGGGAGCTGTTTTTT. It codes for CASSFSAGELFF.

The CDR3 region is CASSFSIQQGPNEKLFF. Written as DNA, the CDR3 is TGTGCCAGCAGTTTCTCCATTCAACAGGGGCCTAATGAAAAACTGTTTTTT. The chain links TRBV28 to TRBJ1-4; TRBD1 aligns across 7 bases. The germline V gene has CDR1 MDHEN and CDR2 SYDVKM. This CDR3 has 17 amino acids. Trimming removed 3 bases from V and 3 bases from J; junction bases left unmatched: 10.